The subject of this entry is one T cell receptor beta chain. Its cognate antigen is unknown. Germline-derived CDR1 and CDR2 are MDHEN and SYDVKM. The J segment lost 5 bases and the V segment lost 5 bases, leaving 7 bases of the junction unmatched. The CDR3 contains 15 residues. This sample is part of a study of radiotherapy plus CTLA-4 blockade in lung cancer. Lung cancer patients with chemo-refractory metastatic non-small-cell disease were given focal radiation plus CTLA-4 blockade with ipilimumab. Measured with immunoSEQ multiplex PCR; TCRdb has only the in-frame clones, and not every one. The sample lists about 88,000 clones, 72% seen once, with more than 12% in the top ten. Overall study results and limits: Reportedly, early blood T cell clone dynamics best predicted response, with interferon-beta. Radiotherapy plus ipilimumab was followed by expansion in blood of tumor-derived TCR clones.

The clonotype comes from a human donor with non-small cell lung cancer that progressed on radiotherapy plus ipilimumab. The sample here was peripheral blood, taken from a patient treated with radiotherapy plus ipilimumab. The V call is TRBV28, the J call TRBJ1-2; 11 bases map to TRBD1. CDR3 residues: CASSRLGQGAYGYTF. The DNA for the CDR3 is TGTGCCAGCAGTAGACTCGGACAGGGGGCGTATGGCTACACCTTC.